Sequencing of this TCR beta chain was carried out in a study of early T cells in non-severe SARS-CoV-2 infection. This CDR3 contains 11 residues. The junction had 6 bases not matched to a gene; V was cut back by 8 bases and J by 6 bases. CDR1 is SQVTM, CDR2 ANQGSEA, per germline. Separate cDNA molecules each had unique molecular identifiers attached to them. TCRdb analysed the 5' RACE reads with MiXCR anew, one entry per CDR3 protein. The profile shows 64,000 or so distinct CDR3 sequences, about an eighth of them singletons. The sample consisted of whole blood. The receptor comes from an adult who was a healthcare worker with PCR-confirmed SARS-CoV-2 infection or an uninfected control (not recorded which). This chain joins TRBV29-1 and TRBJ1-2; TRBD1 matches at 7 bases. In nucleotides, the CDR3 is TGCAGCACCTGGACAGGCAATGGCTACACCTTC. This sequence encodes CSTWTGNGYTF.